This passage covers 22 T cell receptor beta chains from one sample sequenced in a study of blood T cell repertoires in COVID-19. Here immunoSEQ multiplex PCR was the method, and the copy in TCRdb shows in-frame clones only, minus some. The repertoire holds roughly 100,000 clones, with around 90% as singletons. The sequenced sample was peripheral blood. These receptors all stem from a woman of 80 years or more with active COVID-19.

This chain uses TRBV24-1 with TRBJ2-3; 7 bases fit TRBD2. Germline CDR1 and CDR2: KGHDR and SFDVKD. The CDR3 extends over 16 amino acids. With V trimmed by 4 bases and J by 1 base, 7 bases remained unmatched. For the CDR3, the DNA is TGTGCCACCAGTGACATGTCGGCGGGAGGCACAGATACGCAGTATTTT. It is translated as CATSDMSAGGTDTQYF.

The CDR3 is CASSLGLAGGDTQYF. The CDR3, as DNA: TGTGCCAGCAGCTTGGGTCTAGCGGGAGGAGATACGCAGTATTTT. The chain employs TRBV5-8 and TRBJ2-3, with 11 bases matching TRBD2. CDR3 length: 15 amino acids. CDR1 and CDR2 (germline): SGHTS, YDEGEE. Unmatched junction bases numbered 2, after V lost 0 bases and J lost 5 bases.

This clone has just one count. V and J are TRBV6-2 or TRBV6-3 and TRBJ1-5, with D perhaps TRBD1 (6 bases). V was trimmed by 0 bases and J by 7 bases, leaving 13 bases between them. Germline assignment: CDR1 MNHEY and CDR2 SVGEGT. The CDR3 runs to 15 residues. For the CDR3, the DNA is TGTGCCAGCAGTTACTCGCAGGGGAGGGGCCAGCCCCAGCATTTT. Translated: CASSYSQGRGQPQHF.

This chain links TRBV15 with TRBJ2-5; D unclear. Trimming pared 0 bases from V and 6 bases from J, leaving 5 bases between. Germline assignment: CDR1 LNHNV and CDR2 YYDKDF (reference sequence). This CDR3 has 12 amino acids. The CDR3 DNA sequence: TGTGCCACCAGCAGAGATCAGAAGACCCAGTACTTC. Amino acids: CATSRDQKTQYF.

This rearrangement joins TRBV25-1 to TRBJ2-1; TRBD1 aligns across 9 bases. The CDR3 loop spans 16 amino acids. Losses at the gene ends were 4 bases for V and 9 bases for J; bases not matched to a gene: 13. Germline assignment: CDR1 MGHDK and CDR2 SYGVNS. The CDR3 DNA follows: TGTGCCAGCAGTGCCGCGGGACAGGGTAGGATCGGTGAGCAGTTCTTC. Its protein is CASSAAGQGRIGEQFF. The variable domain in full, with the rest retrieved from reference TRBV25-1 and TRBJ2-1, is EADIYQTPRYLVIGTGKKITLECSQTMGHDKMYWYQQDPGMELHLIHYSYGVNSTEKGDLSSESTVSRIRTEHFPLTLESARPSHTSQYLCASSAAGQGRIGEQFFGPGTRLTVL.

The rearrangement links TRBV6-5 to TRBJ1-2; 10 positions match TRBD1. This CDR3 spans 15 amino acids. Germline trimming cut 6 bases from V and 8 bases from J; bases unmatched to any gene: 12. CDR1 and CDR2 from the germline V gene are MNHEY and SVGAGI. The DNA for the CDR3 is TGTGCCAGCAGCCCGTGGCCGGGACAGGGGATCGGCTACACCTTC. Amino acid sequence: CASSPWPGQGIGYTF.

V is TRBV1 and J is TRBJ2-5; TRBD2 is the table's D call, not checked against the DNA. TRBV1 is recorded as a pseudogene. This CDR3 has 14 residues. The CDR3 DNA follows: TGCACCAGCGGCGGGACTAGCGGAGAAGAGACCCAGTACTTC. Its protein is CTSGGTSGEETQYF.

This sequence joins TRBV6-4 and TRBJ1-2, with D perhaps TRBD1 (5 bases). CDR1 and CDR2 from the germline V gene are MRHNA and SNTAGT. Between the trimmed V and J ends, which lost 2 bases and 7 bases, there was a span of 14 bases. This CDR3 region has 14 residues. The chain's CDR3 is CASSDPGGTGGYTF. DNA for the CDR3: TGTGCCAGCAGTGACCCCGGGGGTACGGGTGGCTACACCTTC.

This clone was recorded once. The V and J genes are TRBV19 and TRBJ2-2; D remains unclear. Germline V gene lookup returns CDR1 LNHDA and CDR2 SQIVND (reference sequence). V lost 3 bases and J 6 bases, leaving 8 bases between the germline ends. CDR3 length equals 13 residues. The CDR3 loop is CASSIRPPGELFF. CDR3 nucleotides: TGTGCCAGTAGTATCAGGCCTCCCGGGGAGCTGTTTTTT.

CDR3 nucleotide sequence: TGTGCCAGCAGGCCCCCAGGCAGGGGAGTTGGCTACACCTTC. Translating gives CASRPPGRGVGYTF. V gene TRBV28 combines with J gene TRBJ1-2; tentatively, D is TRBD1 (6 bases). CDR3 size: 14 residues. Germline assignment: CDR1 MDHEN and CDR2 SYDVKM. Trimming left V 6 bases short and J 7 bases short, with 18 bases between.

The CDR3 DNA follows: TGTGCCAGCAGCTCCGGGACTAGCGGGAGTAAGGATGAGCAGTTCTTC. It translates to CASSSGTSGSKDEQFF. J is TRBJ2-1 and V is TRBV7-9; 14 nucleotides match TRBD2. CDR1 is SEHNR, CDR2 FQNEAQ, per germline (reference sequence). The V gene end was trimmed by 4 bases and the J gene end by 8 bases; junction bases not matched to a gene: 7. The CDR3 runs 16 residues.

This chain uses TRBV19 with TRBJ2-5, with TRBD2 identical over 8 bases. There are 14 residues in the CDR3. From germline, CDR1 is LNHDA and CDR2 SQIVND (reference sequence). The V segment lost 5 bases and the J segment 5 bases; nucleotides outside the gene matches: 7. CDR3 DNA: TGTGCCAGTAGTGGAGGGACTAGGGGGGAGACCCAGTACTTC. It specifies CASSGGTRGETQYF.

The CDR3 loop is CASSLIVGTANGYTF. In DNA, the CDR3 is TGCGCCAGCAGCTTGATCGTCGGGACAGCCAACGGCTACACCTTC. This sequence joins TRBV5-1 and TRBJ1-2, with TRBD1 identical over 7 bases. Trimming took 1 base from V and 8 from J; bases not matched to a gene: 11. Germline V lookup: CDR1 SGHRS, CDR2 YFSETQ. CDR3 length: 15 amino acids.

The J gene is TRBJ2-7, the V gene TRBV20-1, with a possible D match to TRBD1 (6 bases). The CDR3 runs to 12 residues. Deletions cut 3 bases from V and 4 bases from J, with 10 bases between. Germline CDR1 and CDR2: DFQATT and SNEGSKA (reference sequence). CDR3 loop: CSASGQLYEQYF. The DNA for the CDR3 is TGCAGTGCTAGTGGACAGCTATACGAGCAGTACTTC.

The V call is TRBV28, the J call TRBJ2-3; 8 bases are shared with TRBD2. Germline CDR1 is MDHEN and CDR2 is SYDVKM. Losses at the gene ends were 3 bases for V and 0 bases for J; bases not matched to a gene: 2. The CDR3 runs 15 residues. CDR3 in amino acids: CASSFSGISTDTQYF. CDR3 bases: TGTGCCAGCAGTTTTAGCGGGATTAGCACAGATACGCAGTATTTT.

The rearrangement joins TRBV5-1 to TRBJ2-7; 8 bases align to TRBD1. The CDR3 is 12 residues long. The V and J ends lost 7 bases and 3 bases, in that order; junction bases with no gene match: 3. Germline V gene sequence: CDR1 SGHRS, CDR2 YFSETQ. Here the CDR3 reads CASGDRYYEQYF. CDR3 coding DNA: TGCGCCAGCGGGGACAGGTACTACGAGCAGTACTTC.

This chain uses TRBV18 with TRBJ2-5; 12 bases map to TRBD1. This CDR3 spans 16 amino acids. V lost 3 bases and J lost 3; bases outside the gene matches: 5. Germline CDR1 is KGHSH and CDR2 is LQKENI. DNA for the CDR3: TGTGCCAGCTCACCTTCCGGGACAGGGGGCGAAGAGACCCAGTACTTC. As protein: CASSPSGTGGEETQYF. The full variable domain, its missing parts supplied by reference TRBV18 and TRBJ2-5, is NAGVMQNPRHLVRRRGQEARLRCSPMKGHSHVYWYRQLPEEGLKFMVYLQKENIIDESGMPKERFSAEFPKEGPSILRIQQVVRGDSAAYFCASSPSGTGGEETQYFGPGTRLLVL.

The V and J genes are TRBV7-2 and TRBJ1-2; D is uncertain. This CDR3 has 14 residues. The V end was cut by 0 bases, the J end by 5 bases, with 10 bases between. Germline V gives CDR1 SGHTA, CDR2 FQGNSA. CDR3 sequence reads: CASSLAVSRYGYTF. CDR3 nucleotide sequence: TGTGCCAGCAGCTTAGCAGTTTCGAGGTATGGCTACACCTTC.

This chain connects TRBV6-7 to TRBJ2-3; 7 positions match TRBD2. TRBV6-7 carries the ORF label, with uncertain function. This CDR3 comprises 18 residues. The J segment lost 0 bases and the V segment lost 6 bases, leaving 15 bases of the junction unmatched. DNA for the CDR3: TGTGCCAGCAGGTATTCTAGTCATGAGCGGGGTAGCACAGATACGCAGTATTTT. Translation gives CASRYSSHERGSTDTQYF.

This rearrangement joins TRBV7-7 to TRBJ2-7, with TRBD2 as a possible D gene (5 bases). CDR3 length equals 14 residues. V dropped 3 bases and J dropped 2 bases, with 11 bases sitting between them. Germline V gene lookup returns CDR1 SSHAT and CDR2 FNYEAQ (reference sequence). For the CDR3, the DNA is TGTGCCAGCAGCTTCCAGCGGAGACCCTACGAGCAGTACTTC. Its protein product is CASSFQRRPYEQYF.

This chain uses TRBV28 with TRBJ2-7, with 7 bases that match TRBD2. J lost 2 bases, V lost 8 bases, and 15 bases had no gene match. The CDR3 consists of 16 residues. Germline CDR1 reads MDHEN; CDR2 reads SYDVKM. CDR3 DNA: TGTGCCAGCTCCACCCCCGGGCGGGAGCCCCCCTACGAGCAGTACTTC. Encoded protein: CASSTPGREPPYEQYF.

The CDR3, as DNA: TGTGCCAGCAGTCACTTTAACAATGAGCAGTTCTTC. The encoded protein is CASSHFNNEQFF. The rearrangement links TRBV7-2 to TRBJ2-1; D remains unclear. Germline V lookup: CDR1 SGHTA, CDR2 FQGNSA. V lost 6 bases, J lost 5 bases, and 8 bases lay in between. The CDR3 has 12 amino acids.